The sequence of this TCR beta chain was determined in a study of T cell repertoires in cytomegalovirus infection. There are a few counts of this clonotype. Antigen unknown. Via MiXCR, TCRdb re-called the reads, giving one row per CDR3 protein. Among around 430,000 distinct CDR3 sequences listed, about 42% were seen once. Trimming left V 6 bases short and J 9 bases short, with 21 bases between. The CDR3 sequence is 15 residues long. The V gene's germline CDR1 is MGHRA and CDR2 YSYEKL. The chain combines TRBV4-1 with TRBJ1-5; D unresolved. The receptor's source is a human donor in good health (CMV status not recorded). Some clones in this sample may be carry-over from other donors' samples. Sequenced material: cultured PBMCs, taken from culture after CMV antigen stimulation. CDR3 protein: CASRERALAQWPQHF. The CDR3 DNA sequence: TGCGCCAGCAGAGAAAGGGCTCTAGCCCAATGGCCCCAGCATTTT.